This T cell receptor (beta chain) was captured in a study of shared clonotypes between healthy human individuals. The wider study: Researchers assigned three CD4 naive, three CD4 memory, two CD8 naive and one CD8 memory plate to each donor.

Overall study findings and caveats: Rarefaction indicated that sorted-subset sequencing remained incomplete although depth was large. Depth of sequencing was expected to influence donor clonotype sharing.

Trimming at V came to 4 bases and at J to 2 bases, leaving 3 bases not matched to a gene. CDR3 length equals 14 residues. CDR1 and CDR2 from the germline V gene are SEHNR and FQNEAQ (reference sequence). Sequencing used immunoSEQ multiplex PCR; TCRdb keeps in-frame clones, though not all of them. The table has more than 2,000,000 clones, approximately 95% seen once. Points on this clone: Antigen specificity is unknown.

This TCR was sampled from a young man in good health. Some clones in this sample may be carry-over from other donors' samples. What was sequenced was naive CD4+ T cells from PBMCs. Subset reported: CD45RA+ positively selected. The rearrangement uses TRBV7-9 and TRBJ2-7; 9 nucleotides agree with TRBD1. The CDR3 is CASSWDRDPYEQYF. Here the CDR3 DNA reads TGTGCCAGCAGCTGGGACAGGGACCCCTACGAGCAGTACTTC.